The clone carrying this T cell receptor (beta chain) was detected ten times or more. The source of the sample is a study of regulatory T cells in long-lasting Graves disease. Time point defined: persistent/refractory GD, antithyroid drugs over 5 years with positive TRAb. From PBMCs, RNA was extracted and then used to make the TCR library. Library construction for TCR beta used iRepertoire HTBI primers and Arm-PCR of CDR3 regions. TCRdb redid the calling of the multiplex PCR reads with MiXCR, one entry per CDR3 protein. The table shows fewer than 400,000 distinct CDR3 sequences, with more than 20% occurring only once. Sequencing used peripheral blood mononuclear cells (PBMCs), obtained when the disease was refractory, from a patient treated with antithyroid drugs. The clonotype originates from a female donor with Graves disease.

This CDR3 reads CATCPGNTEAFF. The CDR3 nucleotides are TGTGCCACCTGCCCAGGAAACACTGAAGCTTTCTTT. The rearrangement joins TRBV6-1 to TRBJ1-1; no firm D call. The ends were cut back, 10 bases at V and 2 bases at J, with 11 bases in the middle. This CDR3 is 12 amino acids long. The germline gives CDR1 MNHNS, CDR2 SASEGT.